A single sample gave rise to the 26 T cell receptor beta chains below, sequenced in a study of cytomegalovirus exposure and HLA in healthy donors. PCR primers comprised 60 Vbeta and 13 Jbeta primers. Sequencing used immunoSEQ multiplex PCR; TCRdb keeps in-frame clones, though not all of them. This table holds 150,000 to 200,000 clones, about 86% found once. Sequenced sample: PBMCs. All receptors derive from a woman in her late teens or twenties in good health and CMV-seropositive.

The chain couples TRBV4-3 to TRBJ1-5, with no clear D. V dropped 4 bases and J dropped 0 bases, with 7 bases sitting between them. The germline V gene encodes CDR1 LGHNA and CDR2 YSLEER. This CDR3 spans 14 amino acids. The CDR3 region is CASSLRYSNQPQHF. DNA of the CDR3: TGCGCCAGCAGCCTCAGATATAGCAATCAGCCCCAGCATTTT.

V and J are TRBV5-1 and TRBJ1-6; a possible D gene is TRBD1 (6 bases). CDR3 length equals 15 residues. Trimming shortened V by 0 bases and J by 9 bases, and 13 bases separated the two germline ends. The germline V gene encodes CDR1 SGHRS and CDR2 YFSETQ. The CDR3 DNA reads as TGCGCCAGCAGCTTGGCCCCTCAGGGGCTTTCACCCCTCCACTTT. It is translated as CASSLAPQGLSPLHF.

The CDR3 loop is CAKNRGAGRRDEQFF. The CDR3 nucleotides are TGCGCCAAAAACCGGGGGGCAGGGAGACGCGATGAGCAGTTCTTC. The chain links TRBV10-1 to TRBJ2-1, with TRBD2 as a possible D gene (7 bases). Trimming removed 10 bases at V and 8 bases at J, with 24 bases between. Germline V gene lookup returns CDR1 WNHNN and CDR2 SYGVQD (reference sequence). The CDR3 runs to 15 residues.

The V call is TRBV30, the J call TRBJ1-3, with TRBD1 identical over 7 bases. The trim removed 2 bases at V and 4 bases at J, leaving 2 bases unmatched. The germline gives CDR1 GTSNPN, CDR2 SVGIG (reference sequence). The length of the CDR3 is 13 residues. CDR3 loop: CAWSSGQGNTIYF. The CDR3 nucleotides read TGTGCCTGGAGTTCGGGACAGGGAAACACCATATATTTT. The full variable domain, its missing parts supplied by reference TRBV30 and TRBJ1-3, is SQTIHQWPATLVQPVGSPLSLECTVEGTSNPNLYWYRQAAGRGLQLLFYSVGIGQISSEVPQNLSASRPQDRQFILSSKKLLLSDSGFYLCAWSSGQGNTIYFGEGSWLTVV.

The rearrangement uses TRBV11-2 and TRBJ2-7, with TRBD2 as a possible D gene (5 bases). CDR1 and CDR2 (germline): SGHAT, FQNNGV. This CDR3 is built from 14 residues. V gave up 3 bases and J gave up 5 bases, with 14 bases separating them. CDR3 nucleotide sequence: TGTGCCAGCAGCTTCCGCCTTATCGGGAACGAGCAGTACTTC. The encoded protein is CASSFRLIGNEQYF.

This clone is a singleton in its sample. CDR3 residues: CASSVGNGRGYGYTF. For the CDR3, the DNA is TGTGCCAGCAGCGTAGGTAACGGCAGGGGTTATGGCTACACCTTC. This chain links TRBV9 with TRBJ1-2, with a tentative D call TRBD1 (6 bases). Looked up from germline, CDR1 is SGDLS and CDR2 is YYNGEE. Trimming pared 0 bases from V and 5 bases from J, leaving 14 bases between. The CDR3 consists of 15 residues. The full variable domain, with the rest looked up from reference TRBV9 and TRBJ1-2, is DSGVTQTPKHLITATGQRVTLRCSPRSGDLSVYWYQQSLDQGLQFLIQYYNGEERAKGNILERFSAQQFPDLHSELNLSSLELGDSALYFCASSVGNGRGYGYTFGSGTRLTVV.

J is TRBJ2-2 and V is TRBV5-4; 14 positions match TRBD2. Germline trimming cut 4 bases from V and 7 bases from J; bases unmatched to any gene: 3. This CDR3 contains 15 residues. CDR1 is SGHNT, CDR2 YYREEE, per germline (reference sequence). This CDR3 reads CASSDGLAGGGELFF. CDR3 DNA: TGTGCCAGCAGCGATGGACTAGCGGGGGGCGGGGAGCTGTTTTTT.

V is TRBV2 and J is TRBJ1-1; D might be TRBD1 (6 bases). The CDR3 spans 14 residues. Trimming shortened V by 6 bases and J by 5 bases, and 16 bases separated the two germline ends. Germline V CDR1 and CDR2: SNHLY, FYNNEI. CDR3 sequence reads: CASRVQGRGTEAFF. The CDR3 nucleotides read TGTGCCAGCAGGGTACAGGGAAGGGGTACTGAAGCTTTCTTT.

The chain uses TRBV2 and TRBJ2-3; a weak D match, TRBD1 (6 bases). Trimming stripped 11 bases from V and 2 bases from J, with 17 bases between. From germline, CDR1 is SNHLY and CDR2 FYNNEI. The CDR3 is 14 amino acids. The CDR3 is CARGGSGFTDTQYF. CDR3 nucleotide sequence: TGTGCCCGTGGGGGCAGCGGTTTCACAGATACGCAGTATTTT.

J is TRBJ2-7 and V is TRBV18; 8 bases are shared with TRBD1. The CDR3 contains 15 residues. V dropped 6 bases and J dropped 1; count of bases not matched to a gene: 8. Germline values: CDR1 KGHSH, CDR2 LQKENI. The DNA for the CDR3 is TGTGCCAGCTCCTCGACCCGGGACAGGTCCTACGAGCAGTACTTC. Translating gives CASSSTRDRSYEQYF.

The chain carries TRBV27 and TRBJ1-5; D is possibly TRBD1 (6 bases). CDR3 length: 14 amino acids. Germline CDR1 is MNHEY and CDR2 is SMNVEV (reference sequence). V lost 6 bases to trimming and J lost 4 bases, with 13 bases between them. The CDR3 sequence: CASRPGQPNQPQHF. Here the CDR3 DNA reads TGTGCCAGCAGGCCAGGACAGCCTAATCAGCCCCAGCATTTT.

The genes are TRBV19 and TRBJ1-3; TRBD1 is a possible D gene (6 bases). The V end was cut by 2 bases, the J end by 8 bases, with 13 bases between. Germline V gene sequence: CDR1 LNHDA, CDR2 SQIVND (reference sequence). The CDR3 sequence is 14 residues long. The CDR3 DNA is TGTGCCAGTAGTATAACCTACAGGGATGACACCATATATTTT. Amino acid sequence: CASSITYRDDTIYF.

The rearrangement joins TRBV4-1 to TRBJ1-2, with D possibly TRBD1 on 6 matching bases. The germline V and J ends were trimmed by 0 bases and 0 bases, with 20 bases remaining between them. The CDR3 is made up of 19 amino acids. The germline CDR1 and CDR2 sequences are MGHRA and YSYEKL. DNA of the CDR3: TGCGCCAGCAGCCAAGATAAGGACAGCTCGGAAAAGGCTAACTATGGCTACACCTTC. Residues: CASSQDKDSSEKANYGYTF.

This clone was seen a handful of times. The genes are TRBV2 and TRBJ1-5; TRBD1 is a possible D gene (5 bases). Germline values: CDR1 SNHLY, CDR2 FYNNEI. Trimming left V 4 bases short and J 2 bases short, with 15 bases between. The CDR3 is 16 residues long. The CDR3 DNA reads as TGTGCCAGCAGTGCCCCTGGGGGAGGTGGCAATCAGCCCCAGCATTTT. Translated: CASSAPGGGGNQPQHF.

The chain uses TRBV29-1 and TRBJ1-1, with 7 nucleotides matching TRBD1. Germline CDR1 and CDR2: SQVTM and ANQGSEA. With 8 bases clipped from V and 7 bases from J, the junction kept 10 bases outside the gene matches. The CDR3 sequence is 12 residues long. CDR3 in DNA: TGCAGCCTGACAGGGAACACCCTTGAAGCTTTCTTT. Encoded protein: CSLTGNTLEAFF.

This rearrangement joins TRBV28 to TRBJ1-1; 8 positions match TRBD1. In germline, CDR1 is MDHEN, CDR2 SYDVKM. The CDR3 covers 14 residues. Trimming cost V 6 bases and J 4 bases; bases outside gene matches: 7. The CDR3 DNA sequence: TGTGCCAGCAGGGAACAGGGGGGCGCCACTGAAGCTTTCTTT. Its translation is CASREQGGATEAFF. Together with reference TRBV28 and TRBJ1-1, the CDR3 gives the full variable domain: DVKVTQSSRYLVKRTGEKVFLECVQDMDHENMFWYRQDPGLGLRLIYFSYDVKMKEKGDIPEGYSVSREKKERFSLILESASTNQTSMYLCASREQGGATEAFFGQGTRLTVV.

This chain uses TRBV29-1 with TRBJ2-6; TRBD1 is a possible D gene (5 bases). The germline V and J ends were trimmed by 5 bases and 0 bases, with 8 bases remaining between them. The length of the CDR3 is 14 residues. The germline gives CDR1 SQVTM, CDR2 ANQGSEA. CDR3 in amino acids: CSVRGPSGANVLTF. CDR3 sequence (DNA): TGCAGCGTTAGGGGTCCCTCTGGGGCCAACGTCCTGACTTTC.

V and J are TRBV30 and TRBJ2-5, with D maybe TRBD2 (6 bases). Trimming removed 5 bases at V and 5 bases at J, with 9 bases between. Looked up from germline, CDR1 is GTSNPN and CDR2 is SVGIG (reference sequence). CDR3 length: 11 amino acids. The CDR3, as DNA: TGTGCCTGGCGCGGGACGGAGACCCAGTACTTC. Residues: CAWRGTETQYF. Full variable domain (rest looked up from reference TRBV30 and TRBJ2-5): SQTIHQWPATLVQPVGSPLSLECTVEGTSNPNLYWYRQAAGRGLQLLFYSVGIGQISSEVPQNLSASRPQDRQFILSSKKLLLSDSGFYLCAWRGTETQYFGPGTRLLVL.

This chain links TRBV7-2 with TRBJ2-7; 11 nucleotides agree with TRBD1. The V gene's germline CDR1 is SGHTA and CDR2 FQGNSA. The CDR3 length is 14 residues. With 5 bases clipped from V and 2 bases from J, the junction kept 2 bases outside the gene matches. This CDR3 is CASSLGQGAYEQYV. The CDR3 nucleotides are TGTGCCAGCAGCCTGGGACAGGGGGCCTACGAGCAGTACGTC.

This clone was counted a single time. The rearrangement joins TRBV2 to TRBJ1-5; no reliable D call. Trimming took off 4 bases at V and 6 bases at J, with 10 bases between the two ends. This CDR3 region has 13 residues. Germline V gene data show CDR1 as SNHLY and CDR2 as FYNNEI. CDR3 loop: CASSVAPIQPQHF. DNA for the CDR3: TGTGCCAGCAGTGTAGCCCCTATTCAGCCCCAGCATTTT.

This rearrangement joins TRBV4-3 to TRBJ2-2, with 10 bases aligning to TRBD2. Trimming removed 0 bases from V and 6 bases from J; junction bases left unmatched: 13. The CDR3 sequence is 19 residues long. CDR1 LGHNA and CDR2 YSLEER come from the germline V gene. This CDR3 reads CASSQDRSRVAGGAGELFF. The DNA of the CDR3 is TGCGCCAGCAGCCAAGATCGTAGTCGCGTAGCGGGGGGAGCCGGGGAGCTGTTTTTT.

In this sample, this clone turned up a few times. This chain uses TRBV6-1 with TRBJ2-1, with unresolved D. The CDR3 consists of 12 residues. Trimming removed 4 bases at V and 7 bases at J, with 8 bases between. CDR1 and CDR2 (germline): MNHNS, SASEGT. The DNA for the CDR3 is TGTGCCAGCAGTGTACTTTTTAATGAGCAGTTCTTC. Translation gives CASSVLFNEQFF.

This clone has just a few counts. The chain carries TRBV28 and TRBJ2-1; 11 bases agree with TRBD1. V dropped 10 bases and J dropped 7; count of bases not matched to a gene: 6. CDR3 length: 13 amino acids. The V gene's germline CDR1 is MDHEN and CDR2 SYDVKM. DNA for the CDR3: TGTGCCAACTCGGGACAGGGGGGGAATGAGCAGTTCTTC. Its translation is CANSGQGGNEQFF.

This clone has just one count. This chain joins TRBV2 and TRBJ2-7; possibly TRBD1 for D (6 bases). The CDR3 has 18 residues. V shed 7 bases and J shed 0 bases, with 25 bases lying between them. Germline CDR1 reads SNHLY; CDR2 reads FYNNEI. The CDR3 region has the DNA TGTGCCAGCACCCTGGGGGCCAGGGGCGGTAAGGGCTCCTACGAGCAGTACGTC. Amino acid sequence: CASTLGARGGKGSYEQYV.

This sequence joins TRBV10-3 and TRBJ1-5, with D perhaps TRBD1 (5 bases). CDR1 is ENHRY and CDR2 is SYGVKD in the germline V gene. V was shortened by 3 bases and J by 5 bases, with 8 bases between the two germline ends. This CDR3 is built from 13 residues. CDR3: CAISDGGDQPQHF. CDR3 coding DNA: TGTGCCATCAGTGACGGGGGAGATCAGCCCCAGCATTTT.

The CDR3 reads CAWSVNRARTEAFF. CDR3 in DNA: TGTGCCTGGAGTGTAAACAGGGCCCGCACTGAAGCTTTCTTT. The V and J genes are TRBV30 and TRBJ1-1; possible D gene TRBD1, 6 bases. Germline CDR1 is GTSNPN and CDR2 is SVGIG (reference sequence). With 0 bases removed from V and 4 bases from J, the gap between germline ends came to 12 bases. The length of the CDR3 is 14 residues. Together with reference TRBV30 and TRBJ1-1, the CDR3 gives the full variable domain: SQTIHQWPATLVQPVGSPLSLECTVEGTSNPNLYWYRQAAGRGLQLLFYSVGIGQISSEVPQNLSASRPQDRQFILSSKKLLLSDSGFYLCAWSVNRARTEAFFGQGTRLTVV.